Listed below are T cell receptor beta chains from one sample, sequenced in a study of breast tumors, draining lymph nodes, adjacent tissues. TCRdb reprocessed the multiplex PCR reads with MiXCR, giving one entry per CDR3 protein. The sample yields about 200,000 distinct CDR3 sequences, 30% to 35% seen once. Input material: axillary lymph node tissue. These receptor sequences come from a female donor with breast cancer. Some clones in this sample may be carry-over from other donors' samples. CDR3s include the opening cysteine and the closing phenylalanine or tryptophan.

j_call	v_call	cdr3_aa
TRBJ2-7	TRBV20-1	CSATLHGQAYEQYF
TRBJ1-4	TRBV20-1	CSARGAGEKLFF
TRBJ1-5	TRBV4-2	CASSQDRASNQPQHF
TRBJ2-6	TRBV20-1	CSASRQTF
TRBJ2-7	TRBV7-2	CASSLGPDYEQYF
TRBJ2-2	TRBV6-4	CASSPHGDTGELFF
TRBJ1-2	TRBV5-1	CASSRGQGVNYGYTF
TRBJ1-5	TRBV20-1	CSATGRSQPQHF
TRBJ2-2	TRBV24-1	CATSDLLAGGNGGELFF
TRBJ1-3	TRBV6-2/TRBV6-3	CASSSPTHSSGNTIYF
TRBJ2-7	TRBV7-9	CASSSPGPYEQYF
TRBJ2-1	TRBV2	CASTKGGGLYNEQFF
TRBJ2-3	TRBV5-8	CASSSLLAGETDTQYF
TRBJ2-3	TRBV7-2	CASSLVKTSGGITDTQYF
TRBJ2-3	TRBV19	CASSIAESLTDTQYF
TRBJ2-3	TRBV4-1	CASSQDPSGRDTQYF
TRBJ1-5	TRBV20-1	CSARELYPQGASQPQHF
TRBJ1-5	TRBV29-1	CSGGPRNQPQHF
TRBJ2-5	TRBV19	CASSRGWETQYF
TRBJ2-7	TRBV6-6	CASTPTRRLSYEQYF
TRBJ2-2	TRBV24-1	CATSDEGLGAGELFF
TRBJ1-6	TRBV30	CAYHRDRGTYNSPLHF
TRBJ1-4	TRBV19	CASSYSPAGGWEKLFF
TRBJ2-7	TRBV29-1	CSVEDQTGGPGVDGTEQYF
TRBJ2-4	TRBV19	CASSIMPLNIQYF
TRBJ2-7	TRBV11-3	CASSLVVYGGRSPYEQYF
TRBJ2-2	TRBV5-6	CASSLRPSTGELFF
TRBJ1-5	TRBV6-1	CASRQRPNSNQPQHF
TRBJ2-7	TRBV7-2	CASRRQRAAYEQYF
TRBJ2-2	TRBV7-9	CASSLSVGAAGELFF
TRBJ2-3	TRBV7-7	CATLQRRGSTDTQYF
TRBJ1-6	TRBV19	CASSLGQGTSPLHF
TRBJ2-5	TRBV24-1	CATGTGRGETQYF
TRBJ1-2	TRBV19	CASSRGLYYGYTF
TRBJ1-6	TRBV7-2	CASSHGLAGANSPLHF
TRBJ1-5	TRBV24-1	CATSGGTGRRNQPQHF
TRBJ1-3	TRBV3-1	CASSPCGQVSSGNTIYF
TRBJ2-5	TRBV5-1	CASSLGGWRDTQYF
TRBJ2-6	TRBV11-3	CASSLGSSAANVLTF
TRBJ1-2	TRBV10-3	CAIRGTGRDGYTF
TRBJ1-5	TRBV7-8	CASSLVGGGYQPQHF
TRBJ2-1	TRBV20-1	CSASVAGAGGPRNEQFF
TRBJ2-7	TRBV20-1	CSAETGVGNEQYF
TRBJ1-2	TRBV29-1	CSVQGKDGYTF
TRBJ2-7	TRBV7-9	CASSSSTGYEQYF
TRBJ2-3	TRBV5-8	CASSFPHDTDTQYF
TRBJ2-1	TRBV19	CASSAPGESNEQFF
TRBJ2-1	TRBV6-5	CASSHSIKNEQFF
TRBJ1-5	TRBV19	CASSKIRGGSNQPQHF